Listed here are 27 T cell receptor beta chains from one sample, sequenced in a study of memory CD8 T cells in hepatitis C reinfection. The table came from immunoSEQ multiplex PCR; TCRdb's copy has only in-frame clones and leaves some out. The data contain approximately 49,000 clones, 89% of them seen just once; the ten biggest clones take up more than 0.6%. Regarding time point: late/post reinfection, 12 to 24 weeks after detection. Sorted cells were sequenced directly ex vivo without any in vitro expansion. The sequenced sample consisted of naive CD8+ T cells sorted from blood. These receptors all stem from a man aged 18 to 35 with hepatitis C virus infection.

This rearrangement joins TRBV2 to TRBJ2-3; 8 bases are shared with TRBD2. With V trimmed by 3 bases and J by 2 bases, 7 bases remained unmatched. CDR3 size: 16 residues. CDR1 and CDR2 (germline): SNHLY, FYNNEI. Here the CDR3 DNA reads TGTGCCAGCAGTGAGTGGGCTAGCGGGCTCACAGATACGCAGTATTTT. Protein: CASSEWASGLTDTQYF.

The rearrangement links TRBV6-6 to TRBJ2-1; D uncertain. The CDR3 covers 14 residues. Germline V gene lookup returns CDR1 MNHNY and CDR2 SVGAGI (reference sequence). Trimming removed 5 bases from V and 7 bases from J, with 15 bases in between. The CDR3 nucleotides read TGTGCCAGCAGTGTTGTACCCCCACAGAATGAGCAGTTCTTC. This translates into CASSVVPPQNEQFF.

The rearrangement links TRBV10-3 to TRBJ1-2; D may be TRBD1 (6 bases). The V and J ends lost 0 bases and 4 bases respectively, with 15 bases between them. Germline V gives CDR1 ENHRY, CDR2 SYGVKD. CDR3 size: 16 residues. This CDR3 is CAISESGQLSFYGYTF. The CDR3 DNA reads as TGTGCCATCAGTGAGTCCGGACAGTTAAGTTTCTATGGCTACACCTTC.

Regarding this clone: At one boundary the junction diverges from the germline segment, which might be a read error. The chain joins TRBV5-3 to TRBJ1-5; D gene unclear. TRBV5-3 is an ORF for which the function is uncertain. This CDR3 comprises 10 residues. CDR3 protein: CARFWARSNF. The CDR3 region has the DNA TGTGCCAGATTTTGGGCCCGAAGTAATTTT.

This chain joins TRBV5-1 and TRBJ2-7, with TRBD2 as a possible D gene (6 bases). Germline loops: CDR1 SGHRS, CDR2 YFSETQ. This CDR3 has 14 residues. Trimming removed 4 bases from V and 4 bases from J, with 15 bases in between. The CDR3 sequence is CASSLGPGRYEQYF. In nucleotides, the CDR3 is TGCGCCAGCAGCCTAGGACCAGGGAGGTACGAGCAGTACTTC.

The chain carries TRBV28 and TRBJ2-1; 8 bases fit TRBD1. J was trimmed by 8 bases and V by 3 bases; bases with no gene match: 6. The germline V gene has CDR1 MDHEN and CDR2 SYDVKM. The CDR3 runs 14 residues. CDR3 sequence (DNA): TGTGCCAGCAGTTTTGGACAGGGCGGCTATGAGCAGTTCTTC. It codes for CASSFGQGGYEQFF.

A single count supports this clone. The CDR3 DNA reads TGTGCCACCCGATCTGGAGGGCCCTACAATGAGCAGTTCTTC. It codes for CATRSGGPYNEQFF. The chain links TRBV6-6 to TRBJ2-1; D is possibly TRBD2 (6 bases). The CDR3 length is 14 residues. Germline V gives CDR1 MNHNY, CDR2 SVGAGI (reference sequence). The V and J ends lost 10 bases and 2 bases respectively, with 15 bases between them.

This chain joins TRBV19 and TRBJ1-1; D gene unclear. The CDR3 extends over 13 amino acids. Trimming stripped 6 bases from V and 1 base from J, with 9 bases between. The V gene's germline CDR1 is LNHDA and CDR2 SQIVND (reference sequence). The CDR3 reads CASSYAGNTEAFF. The CDR3 nucleotides read TGTGCCAGTAGCTACGCAGGGAACACTGAAGCTTTCTTT.

The chain is built from TRBV6-6 and TRBJ2-7; D is unresolved. The CDR3 runs to 11 residues. The V gene lost 2 bases and the J gene lost 6 bases, with 5 bases spanning the gap. Germline V gene lookup returns CDR1 MNHNY and CDR2 SVGAGI (reference sequence). CDR3: CASSYGSEQYV. CDR3 nucleotides: TGTGCCAGCAGTTACGGTAGCGAGCAGTACGTC.

CDR3 DNA: TGCAGCGTTGCGGGAGTACTAGTTCCGGAAGAGACCCAGTACTTC. As protein: CSVAGVLVPEETQYF. The V gene is TRBV29-1, the J gene TRBJ2-5, with D possibly TRBD2 on 6 matching bases. CDR3 size: 15 residues. Trimming shortened V by 4 bases and J by 3 bases, and 18 bases separated the two germline ends. Germline CDR1 reads SQVTM; CDR2 reads ANQGSEA.

With regard to this clone: This CDR3 is also generated by other DNA sequences in the sample. The J gene is TRBJ2-5, the V gene TRBV6-6, with 7 positions matching TRBD1. Trimming took 6 bases from V and 5 from J; bases not matched to a gene: 15. The CDR3 sequence is 16 residues long. Germline CDR1 is MNHNY and CDR2 is SVGAGI (reference sequence). The CDR3 coding sequence is TGTGCCAGCAGCGACCCTCAGGGGGACGTTGAGGAGACCCAGTACTTC. This encodes CASSDPQGDVEETQYF.

This clone was seen only once. The chain couples TRBV7-2 to TRBJ2-1, with 10 bases matching TRBD2. Looked up from germline, CDR1 is SGHTA and CDR2 is FQGNSA. CDR3 length equals 17 residues. The ends lost 5 bases at V and 2 bases at J; junction bases unmatched: 9. The CDR3 loop is CASSESWTSGPYNEQFF. Here the CDR3 DNA reads TGTGCCAGCAGCGAATCATGGACTAGCGGACCCTACAATGAGCAGTTCTTC.

This clone was found a few times. The chain joins TRBV6-5 to TRBJ2-7; tentative D call: TRBD1 (5 bases). The CDR3 totals 12 residues. V was trimmed by 2 bases and J by 3 bases, leaving 5 bases between them. Germline CDR1 reads MNHEY; CDR2 reads SVGAGI. CDR3 protein: CASSYQGYEQYF. The CDR3 DNA reads TGTGCCAGCAGTTACCAGGGCTACGAGCAGTACTTC.

V usage is TRBV5-5 and J usage is TRBJ2-3; the match to TRBD2 covers 8 bases. CDR1 is SGHKS, CDR2 YYEKEE, per germline (reference sequence). The J segment lost 2 bases and the V segment lost 6 bases, leaving 11 bases of the junction unmatched. The CDR3 consists of 16 residues. CDR3 sequence reads: CASIGGLAHYTDTQYF. CDR3 coding DNA: TGTGCCAGCATCGGCGGACTAGCCCATTACACAGATACGCAGTATTTT.

This clone was picked up a small number of times. The junction departs from germline at one end; a sequencing error may be responsible. This rearrangement joins TRBV6-1 to TRBJ1-6; tentatively, D is TRBD1 (5 bases). The germline V gene encodes CDR1 MNHNS and CDR2 SASEGT. This CDR3 comprises 17 residues. The CDR3 spells CAISESGRKEYNSPLHF. The CDR3 region has the DNA TGTGCCATCAGTGAGTCAGGGCGGAAGGAATATAATTCACCCCTCCACTTT.

The chain links TRBV5-1 to TRBJ1-6; 11 positions agree with TRBD1. There are 14 residues in the CDR3. The V segment lost 3 bases and the J segment 9 bases; nucleotides outside the gene matches: 2. Germline-derived CDR1 and CDR2 are SGHRS and YFSETQ. CDR3 residues: CASSSGQGASPLHF. The CDR3 bases are TGCGCCAGCAGCTCAGGACAGGGGGCTTCACCCCTCCACTTT. The variable domain in full, with the rest retrieved from reference TRBV5-1 and TRBJ1-6, is KAGVTQTPRYLIKTRGQQVTLSCSPISGHRSVSWYQQTPGQGLQFLFEYFSETQRNKGNFPGRFSGRQFSNSRSEMNVSTLELGDSALYLCASSSGQGASPLHFGNGTRLTVT.

V and J are TRBV6-5 and TRBJ1-1, with D uncertain. V gave up 5 bases and J gave up 5 bases, with 12 bases separating them. Germline V lookup: CDR1 MNHEY, CDR2 SVGAGI. The CDR3 consists of 13 residues. Here the CDR3 DNA reads TGTGCCAGCAGTCAAACGGGTAGGACTGAAGCTTTCTTT. Encoded protein: CASSQTGRTEAFF.

The V and J genes are TRBV6-5 and TRBJ1-1; D gene unclear. This CDR3 is 12 amino acids long. Germline V gene sequence: CDR1 MNHEY, CDR2 SVGAGI. V was pared by 7 bases and J by 1 base, with 7 bases between. CDR3 amino acids: CASTAGNTEAFF. In nucleotides, the CDR3 is TGTGCCAGCACAGCGGGGAACACTGAAGCTTTCTTT.

The chain uses TRBV19 and TRBJ1-1, with a tentative D call TRBD1 (5 bases). Trimming cost V 3 bases and J 6 bases, with 11 bases left between them. Germline lookup yields CDR1 LNHDA and CDR2 SQIVND (reference sequence). The CDR3 is 13 residues long. Here the CDR3 reads CASSIQRGAEAFF. The CDR3 DNA sequence: TGTGCCAGTAGTATTCAAAGGGGCGCTGAAGCTTTCTTT.

The V call is TRBV27, the J call TRBJ2-3; no clear D gene. Germline CDR1 and CDR2: MNHEY and SMNVEV (reference sequence). The V and J ends lost 6 bases and 2 bases respectively, with 21 bases between them. CDR3 length: 17 amino acids. In DNA, the CDR3 is TGTGCCAGCAGCTTAACGGCCGTGGGTGCGGACACAGATACGCAGTATTTT. Its protein product is CASSLTAVGADTDTQYF.

The chain recombines TRBV10-3 with TRBJ2-2, with a possible D match to TRBD2 (5 bases). The CDR3 is 15 amino acids. Germline V CDR1 and CDR2: ENHRY, SYGVKD. The V end lost 3 bases, the J end lost 1 base, and 9 bases lay between the germline ends. The CDR3 is CAISEVGENTGELFF. The CDR3 DNA reads as TGTGCCATCAGTGAAGTCGGGGAGAACACCGGGGAGCTGTTTTTT.

V gene TRBV19 combines with J gene TRBJ1-5; tentatively, D is TRBD1 (6 bases). The CDR3 consists of 14 residues. Germline lookup yields CDR1 LNHDA and CDR2 SQIVND (reference sequence). V was shortened by 6 bases and J by 2 bases, with 11 bases between the two germline ends. CDR3 in DNA: TGTGCCAGTAGCGAACAGGGCCGCAATCAGCCCCAGCATTTT. Residues: CASSEQGRNQPQHF.

This clone was observed once. An end of the junction does not agree with germline; a read error may underlie this. The chain joins TRBV7-7 to TRBJ1-1; D ambiguous. Looked up from germline, CDR1 is SSHAT and CDR2 is FNYEAQ (reference sequence). This CDR3 has 19 residues. CDR3 residues: CASSLGLWAGCSKNTEAFF. In nucleotides, the CDR3 is TGTGCTAGCAGCTTAGGCTTGTGGGCGGGTTGCAGTAAGAACACTGAAGCTTTCTTT.

The chain couples TRBV5-1 to TRBJ1-4, with 10 positions matching TRBD1. V dropped 4 bases and J dropped 4; count of bases not matched to a gene: 13. This CDR3 has 18 amino acids. The germline V gene has CDR1 SGHRS and CDR2 YFSETQ. The chain's CDR3 is CASSPGPGTGERNEKLFF. CDR3 coding DNA: TGCGCCAGCAGCCCCGGTCCCGGGACAGGGGAACGTAATGAAAAACTGTTTTTT. Full variable domain (rest looked up from reference TRBV5-1 and TRBJ1-4): KAGVTQTPRYLIKTRGQQVTLSCSPISGHRSVSWYQQTPGQGLQFLFEYFSETQRNKGNFPGRFSGRQFSNSRSEMNVSTLELGDSALYLCASSPGPGTGERNEKLFFGSGTQLSVL.

The CDR3 sequence is CASSPTAVGTEAFF. In DNA form, the CDR3 reads TGCGCCAGCAGCCCGACAGCCGTGGGCACTGAAGCTTTCTTT. The V gene is TRBV4-1, the J gene TRBJ1-1; D is possibly TRBD1 (5 bases). The CDR3 spans 14 residues. V was cut by 4 bases and J by 4 bases, with 13 bases left in between. Germline-derived CDR1 and CDR2 are MGHRA and YSYEKL.

The V gene is TRBV5-8, the J gene TRBJ2-7; 12 bases fit TRBD1. Trimming took 4 bases from V and 5 from J; bases not matched to a gene: 7. CDR1 and CDR2 (germline): SGHTS, YDEGEE. CDR3 length: 15 residues. Written as DNA, the CDR3 is TGTGCCAGCAGCCACCGGGACAGGGGGCCCGACGAGCAGTACTTC. Translation: CASSHRDRGPDEQYF.

V usage is TRBV7-2 and J usage is TRBJ1-1, with 9 bases identical to TRBD1. This CDR3 spans 14 amino acids. The germline V gene encodes CDR1 SGHTA and CDR2 FQGNSA. V shed 3 bases and J 5 bases; nucleotides not matched to a gene: 4. The CDR3 spells CASSLDRGSTEAFF. The CDR3 DNA sequence: TGTGCCAGCAGCTTGGACAGGGGTAGTACTGAAGCTTTCTTT.